The following is a TCR beta chain sequence with its context. Which antigen it targets is not known. The sample holds no much larger clone one base away, and base qualities are not on file. From its cysteine to its phenylalanine, the CDR3 spans 15 amino acids. The read is trimmed to its CDR3 DNA, 45 bases read in frame from base 1. The germline V and J ends show losses of 5 bases and 5 bases respectively, and no gene match explains 8 bases of the junction. CDR1 LNHNV and CDR2 YYDKDF were looked up in the germline V gene (reference sequence). This entry is derived from a study of blood T cell repertoires in COVID-19 (dated by TCRdb to 2020 to 2022). Regarding the study in general: Samples from collaborators originated in the United States, Italy and Spain and spanned both the acute and convalescent phases of COVID-19. Samples were obtained from the ongoing ImmuneRACE study (first 160 participants) and from about 1,300 subjects provided by 6 global collaborators. The material from the prospective study consisted of cDNA or gDNA derived from T cells, B-cell-depleted T cells, or PBMCs. Deeply sampled blood TCRbeta repertoires from subjects exposed to, actively infected with, or recovered from COVID-19 were included in the dataset. Sample metadata almost always included a de-identified subject ID, COVID-19 status, age in years and sex. HLA class I and class II types, where available, came from metadata supplied by the sample provider rather than from assay-based typing. The repertoires were released in a freely available public database meant as a resource for research on the immune response to SARS-CoV-2. Findings and caveats that apply to the study as a whole: The amount of clinical and demographic metadata varied by source and participant and was provided uncurated.

TCRbeta CDR3 regions were amplified from genomic DNA using the immunoSEQ Assay, a bias-controlled multiplex PCR. Processing in the source paper ran as follows. Nucleated cell counts per sample were estimated from amplification of reference gene primers within the assay. To quantify the absolute abundance of each unique TCRbeta CDR3 rearrangement, sequence reads were collapsed and filtered. For each sample, productive Simpson clonality was calculated as the square root of Simpson's diversity index across productive rearrangements. What TCRdb holds here is the immuneACCESS table cut down to in-frame rearrangements. Part of the clones is not present; checked against another copy, under half of the missing clones reflect an unresolved V gene, and the others are unexplained. V, J and clone size are those of that table, while D and trimming were read from the DNA. Within this sample are more than 300,000 clones, with about 88% of them counted one time only. 6% to 8% of the sample is in the top ten clones.

One collaborating source in Seattle enrolled patients during active infection and followed them longitudinally through the course of disease. Whole blood was collected in K2EDTA tubes by collaborating institutions according to the institutions' own protocols. For TCRbeta analysis, collaborators shipped samples as frozen whole blood, isolated PBMCs, or DNA extracted from either of those sample types. The chain is assembled from TRBV15 and TRBJ2-5; 10 central bases correspond to TRBD1. This sequence was found in a woman aged 70-85 years with COVID-19, enrolled during active disease. What was sequenced was peripheral blood. The sequenced DNA is TGTGCCACCAGCGGATCCCGGGACAGGGGTGAGACCCAGTACTTC. It translates as CATSGSRDRGETQYF.